This T cell receptor beta chain was sequenced for a study of technical replicates of blood from a handful of donors. Measured with immunoSEQ multiplex PCR; TCRdb has only the in-frame clones, and not every one. The sample contains some 85,000 clones, about 96% of which appear only once. The sample holds a few counts of this clone. Germline lookup yields CDR1 GTSNPN and CDR2 SVGIG (reference sequence). The CDR3 length is 12 residues. V was clipped by 6 bases and J by 0 bases, with 8 bases between them. This chain uses TRBV30 with TRBJ1-1; TRBD1 is a possible D gene (5 bases). The sample taken for sequencing was T cells isolated from PBMCs. The TCR sequence derives from a human donor in good health. The CDR3 sequence: CACNRLNTEAFF. Written as DNA, the CDR3 is TGTGCCTGCAACAGGCTGAACACTGAAGCTTTCTTT.